Listed below are T cell receptor beta chains from one sample, sequenced in a study of T cells in localized non-small cell lung cancer. Sequenced by immunoSEQ multiplex PCR; TCRdb stores in-frame clones only, minus some. The sample lists some 56,000 clones, 70% to 90% occurring once. This specimen was peripheral blood, taken before any cancer treatment. These TCRs come from a woman aged 35 to 75 with stage I lung adenocarcinoma. The CDR3 runs from the conserved cysteine through the conserved F or W. Each record gives: J gene, V gene, CDR3 protein.

J gene: TRBJ1-1; V gene: TRBV29-1; CDR3 protein: CSADRGRVSHTEAFF
J gene: TRBJ2-3; V gene: TRBV10-2; CDR3 protein: CASSGTGTTDTQYF
J gene: TRBJ1-6; V gene: TRBV30; CDR3 protein: CAWKGQTRGNSPLHF
J gene: TRBJ1-2; V gene: TRBV28; CDR3 protein: CATGHGANYGYTF
J gene: TRBJ2-2; V gene: TRBV6-6; CDR3 protein: CASSQELAGIGELFF
J gene: TRBJ2-7; V gene: TRBV25-1; CDR3 protein: CASSRRTGPYEQYF
J gene: TRBJ2-7; V gene: TRBV19; CDR3 protein: CASSIAGDEQYF
J gene: TRBJ2-7; V gene: TRBV5-5; CDR3 protein: CASSLVGGRYEQYF
J gene: TRBJ1-1; V gene: TRBV6-5; CDR3 protein: CASSAPGVTNTEAFF
J gene: TRBJ1-5; V gene: TRBV25-1; CDR3 protein: CASSTDRVNQPQHF
J gene: TRBJ2-5; V gene: TRBV5-1; CDR3 protein: CASSFQGEKTQYF
J gene: TRBJ1-2; V gene: TRBV13; CDR3 protein: CASSSGTGRGDGYTF
J gene: TRBJ2-7; V gene: TRBV6-6; CDR3 protein: CASAPGRNYEQYF
J gene: TRBJ2-7; V gene: TRBV6-6; CDR3 protein: CASSLRGGEQYF
J gene: TRBJ2-5; V gene: TRBV4-3; CDR3 protein: CASSQGTSGGGETQYF
J gene: TRBJ1-6; V gene: TRBV30; CDR3 protein: CAWSATGAGSPLHF
J gene: TRBJ2-2; V gene: TRBV12-5; CDR3 protein: CASDITGAGELFF
J gene: TRBJ1-2; V gene: TRBV6-1; CDR3 protein: CAVQSSSYGYTF
J gene: TRBJ2-7; V gene: TRBV7-6; CDR3 protein: CASSSYPGAGAYYEQYF
J gene: TRBJ2-3; V gene: TRBV9; CDR3 protein: CASSVLAAPTDTQYF
J gene: TRBJ1-1; V gene: TRBV18; CDR3 protein: CASSPPGGRTEAFF
J gene: TRBJ1-6; V gene: TRBV7-9; CDR3 protein: CASSPGEGYNSPLHF
J gene: TRBJ1-6; V gene: TRBV7-2; CDR3 protein: CASSVPGQGGSPLHF
J gene: TRBJ1-5; V gene: TRBV6-1; CDR3 protein: CASSEGQPQPQHF
J gene: TRBJ2-1; V gene: TRBV6-5; CDR3 protein: CASSSPGGPHEQFF
J gene: TRBJ1-1; V gene: TRBV7-9; CDR3 protein: CASSWPGGDAFF